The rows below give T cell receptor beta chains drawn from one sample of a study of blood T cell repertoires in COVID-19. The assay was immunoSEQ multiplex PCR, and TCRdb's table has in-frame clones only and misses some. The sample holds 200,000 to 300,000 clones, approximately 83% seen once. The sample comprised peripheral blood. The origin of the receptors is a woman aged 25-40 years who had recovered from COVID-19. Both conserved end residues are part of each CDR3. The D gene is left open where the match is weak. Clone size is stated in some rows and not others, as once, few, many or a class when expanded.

CDR3 protein: CASSPRGGSTDTQYF; CDR3 DNA: TGTGCCAGCAGCCCACGGGGGGGTAGCACAGATACGCAGTATTTT; clone size: NA; J gene: TRBJ2-3; V gene: TRBV9; D gene: TRBD2
CDR3 protein: CATSAGPETEAFF; CDR3 DNA: TGTGCCACCAGTGCAGGGCCGGAGACTGAAGCTTTCTTT; clone size: NA; J gene: TRBJ1-1; V gene: TRBV24-1; D gene: NA
CDR3 protein: CASSMTGWGLAGAHRTGELFF; CDR3 DNA: TGTGCCAGTAGTATGACGGGTTGGGGGCTAGCGGGGGCCCACCGCACCGGGGAGCTGTTTTTT; clone size: few; J gene: TRBJ2-2; V gene: TRBV19; D gene: TRBD2
CDR3 protein: CASSLATRGQGAEKLFF; CDR3 DNA: TGTGCCAGCAGCTTAGCTACCCGAGGACAGGGAGCTGAAAAACTGTTTTTT; clone size: many; J gene: TRBJ1-4; V gene: TRBV7-6; D gene: TRBD1
CDR3 protein: CASSEAPGGYTF; CDR3 DNA: TGTGCCAGCAGTGAAGCACCCGGTGGCTACACCTTC; clone size: NA; J gene: TRBJ1-2; V gene: TRBV2; D gene: NA
CDR3 protein: CASDDRGQGTEAFF; CDR3 DNA: TGTGCCAGTGACGACAGGGGACAAGGAACTGAAGCTTTCTTT; clone size: NA; J gene: TRBJ1-1; V gene: TRBV19; D gene: TRBD1
CDR3 protein: CASGLEKGGRYAGELFF; CDR3 DNA: TGTGCTAGTGGTTTGGAAAAGGGGGGGCGATACGCTGGGGAGCTGTTTTTT; clone size: once; J gene: TRBJ2-2; V gene: TRBV12-5; D gene: NA
CDR3 protein: CASSQGTSGGTSTDTQYF; CDR3 DNA: TGTGCCAGCAGCCAAGGGACTAGCGGGGGGACTAGCACAGATACGCAGTATTTT; clone size: once; J gene: TRBJ2-3; V gene: TRBV7-6; D gene: TRBD2
CDR3 protein: CASSRGSGANVLTF; CDR3 DNA: TGTGCCAGCAGCCGGGGGTCTGGGGCCAACGTCCTGACTTTC; clone size: NA; J gene: TRBJ2-6; V gene: TRBV7-6; D gene: NA
CDR3 protein: CASSIIAGNEETQYF; CDR3 DNA: TGTGCCAGTAGTATTATAGCGGGGAACGAAGAGACCCAGTACTTC; clone size: once; J gene: TRBJ2-5; V gene: TRBV19; D gene: TRBD2
CDR3 protein: CASSQQGSGGYTF; CDR3 DNA: TGCGCCAGCAGCCAACAGGGGTCGGGTGGCTACACCTTC; clone size: NA; J gene: TRBJ1-2; V gene: TRBV4-1; D gene: NA
CDR3 protein: CASSQVVESNTIYF; CDR3 DNA: TGTGCCAGCAGCCAAGTGGTCGAGTCGAACACCATATATTTT; clone size: NA; J gene: TRBJ1-3; V gene: TRBV3-1/TRBV3-2; D gene: NA
CDR3 protein: CASRLWRAGDTEAFF; CDR3 DNA: TGTGCCAGCAGGCTTTGGCGGGCGGGGGACACTGAAGCTTTCTTT; clone size: once; J gene: TRBJ1-1; V gene: TRBV7-9; D gene: NA
CDR3 protein: CASSLGLAGGTRGYNEQFF; CDR3 DNA: TGTGCCAGCAGCTTAGGACTAGCGGGGGGCACCAGGGGATACAATGAGCAGTTCTTC; clone size: NA; J gene: TRBJ2-1; V gene: TRBV5-4; D gene: TRBD2
CDR3 protein: CSVEDRGLNTGELFF; CDR3 DNA: TGCAGCGTTGAAGATCGGGGATTGAACACCGGGGAGCTGTTTTTT; clone size: NA; J gene: TRBJ2-2; V gene: TRBV29-1; D gene: NA
CDR3 protein: CASSPPGQLHEQYF; CDR3 DNA: TGTGCCAGCTCACCCCCCGGACAGCTCCACGAGCAGTACTTC; clone size: NA; J gene: TRBJ2-7; V gene: TRBV18; D gene: NA
CDR3 protein: CASRGTELGWDSPLHF; CDR3 DNA: TGTGCCAGCAGAGGGACAGAGTTGGGTTGGGATTCACCCCTCCACTTT; clone size: NA; J gene: TRBJ1-6; V gene: TRBV3-1/TRBV3-2; D gene: TRBD1
CDR3 protein: CASRQGYNEQFF; CDR3 DNA: TGTGCCAGTAGACAGGGGTACAATGAGCAGTTCTTC; clone size: once; J gene: TRBJ2-1; V gene: TRBV19; D gene: TRBD1
CDR3 protein: CASSQLDRAPGELFF; CDR3 DNA: TGTGCCAGCAGCCAACTCGACAGGGCCCCCGGGGAGCTGTTTTTT; clone size: once; J gene: TRBJ2-2; V gene: TRBV4-2; D gene: TRBD1
CDR3 protein: CANMGQGSDEQYF; CDR3 DNA: TGCGCCAACATGGGACAGGGAAGCGACGAGCAGTACTTC; clone size: NA; J gene: TRBJ2-7; V gene: TRBV5-1; D gene: TRBD1
CDR3 protein: CASSPLRGDNTGELFF; CDR3 DNA: TGTGCCAGCAGCCCGCTAAGGGGCGATAACACCGGGGAGCTGTTTTTT; clone size: NA; J gene: TRBJ2-2; V gene: TRBV3-1/TRBV3-2; D gene: NA
CDR3 protein: CASSNDWARGLSNQPQHF; CDR3 DNA: TGTGCCAGCAGTAACGACTGGGCCAGGGGCCTTAGCAATCAGCCCCAGCATTTT; clone size: NA; J gene: TRBJ1-5; V gene: TRBV7-8; D gene: NA
CDR3 protein: CASSPLGQGRADTEAFF; CDR3 DNA: TGTGCCAGCAGCCCTCTGGGACAGGGTCGGGCGGACACTGAAGCTTTCTTT; clone size: NA; J gene: TRBJ1-1; V gene: TRBV6-2/TRBV6-3; D gene: TRBD1
CDR3 protein: CASSLVVGHSGNTIYF; CDR3 DNA: TGTGCCAGCAGCTTGGTTGTGGGGCACTCTGGAAACACCATATATTTT; clone size: few; J gene: TRBJ1-3; V gene: TRBV5-6; D gene: NA
CDR3 protein: CASSLPGRDRSHGYTF; CDR3 DNA: TGTGCCAGCAGCTTGCCGGGCCGGGACAGATCTCATGGCTACACCTTC; clone size: NA; J gene: TRBJ1-2; V gene: TRBV11-2; D gene: TRBD1
CDR3 protein: CASRLSGGQGRDSPLHF; CDR3 DNA: TGTGCCAGCAGACTTAGCGGAGGACAGGGGAGGGATTCACCCCTCCACTTT; clone size: few; J gene: TRBJ1-6; V gene: TRBV7-9; D gene: TRBD1
CDR3 protein: CASRAGRARAEAFF; CDR3 DNA: TGTGCCAGCAGGGCCGGGAGGGCTAGGGCTGAAGCTTTCTTT; clone size: NA; J gene: TRBJ1-1; V gene: TRBV6-5; D gene: NA
CDR3 protein: CASSNGREEQDEKLFF; CDR3 DNA: TGTGCCAGCAGCAATGGGAGGGAGGAACAAGATGAAAAACTGTTTTTT; clone size: NA; J gene: TRBJ1-4; V gene: TRBV21-1; D gene: NA
CDR3 protein: CASGGAGTTDTQYF; CDR3 DNA: TGTGCCAGCGGAGGGGCAGGGACCACAGATACGCAGTATTTT; clone size: NA; J gene: TRBJ2-3; V gene: TRBV2; D gene: NA
CDR3 protein: CAWTPSPGQGKPEAFF; CDR3 DNA: TGTGCCTGGACTCCCTCCCCGGGACAGGGGAAACCTGAAGCTTTCTTT; clone size: NA; J gene: TRBJ1-1; V gene: TRBV30; D gene: TRBD1
CDR3 protein: CASSMMIGRGGNQPQHF; CDR3 DNA: TGTGCCAGTAGTATGATGATCGGCAGGGGCGGCAATCAGCCCCAGCATTTT; clone size: NA; J gene: TRBJ1-5; V gene: TRBV19; D gene: NA
CDR3 protein: CASRDNQETQYF; CDR3 DNA: TGTGCCAGTAGGGACAACCAAGAGACCCAGTACTTC; clone size: NA; J gene: TRBJ2-5; V gene: TRBV19; D gene: NA
CDR3 protein: CASSQVGQDLYSNYGYTF; CDR3 DNA: TGTGCCAGCAGCCAGGTCGGACAGGACTTATATTCTAACTATGGCTACACCTTC; clone size: NA; J gene: TRBJ1-2; V gene: TRBV3-1/TRBV3-2; D gene: TRBD1
CDR3 protein: CASSSSGGQAYEQYF; CDR3 DNA: TGTGCCAGCAGCTCTAGTGGGGGACAGGCCTACGAGCAGTACTTC; clone size: NA; J gene: TRBJ2-7; V gene: TRBV7-9; D gene: TRBD1
CDR3 protein: CASSRQHFTEAFF; CDR3 DNA: TGTGCCAGCAGTCGACAGCACTTCACTGAAGCTTTCTTT; clone size: NA; J gene: TRBJ1-1; V gene: TRBV5-4; D gene: NA
CDR3 protein: CASSDRGQSYGYTF; CDR3 DNA: TGTGCCAGCAGTGACAGGGGGCAAAGCTATGGCTACACCTTC; clone size: NA; J gene: TRBJ1-2; V gene: TRBV2; D gene: TRBD1
CDR3 protein: CASSGPGTGSQYEQYF; CDR3 DNA: TGTGCCAGCAGTGGTCCCGGGACAGGGAGTCAGTACGAGCAGTACTTC; clone size: few; J gene: TRBJ2-7; V gene: TRBV7-9; D gene: TRBD1
CDR3 protein: CASSLGSEETQYF; CDR3 DNA: TGTGCCAGCAGCTTAGGCAGCGAAGAGACCCAGTACTTC; clone size: NA; J gene: TRBJ2-5; V gene: TRBV7-2; D gene: NA
CDR3 protein: CAWSVETGRYSPLHF; CDR3 DNA: TGTGCCTGGAGTGTAGAGACAGGGAGATATTCACCCCTCCACTTT; clone size: NA; J gene: TRBJ1-6; V gene: TRBV30; D gene: TRBD1
CDR3 protein: CASSPLTGAGELFF; CDR3 DNA: TGTGCCAGCAGTCCCCTCACAGGGGCCGGGGAGCTGTTTTTT; clone size: NA; J gene: TRBJ2-2; V gene: TRBV6-2/TRBV6-3; D gene: TRBD1
CDR3 protein: CASSISGGAVRDTQYF; CDR3 DNA: TGTGCCAGCAGCATTAGCGGGGGGGCCGTAAGAGATACGCAGTATTTT; clone size: NA; J gene: TRBJ2-3; V gene: TRBV7-2; D gene: TRBD2
CDR3 protein: CASKPSTATNEKLFF; CDR3 DNA: TGTGCCAGCAAACCCTCCACGGCAACTAATGAAAAACTGTTTTTT; clone size: once; J gene: TRBJ1-4; V gene: TRBV19; D gene: NA
CDR3 protein: CASSPGTGNTGELFF; CDR3 DNA: TGTGCCAGCAGCCCCGGGACAGGGAACACCGGGGAGCTGTTTTTT; clone size: NA; J gene: TRBJ2-2; V gene: TRBV7-3; D gene: TRBD1
CDR3 protein: CASSQDRVGELFF; CDR3 DNA: TGTGCCAGCAGCCAAGATCGTGTCGGGGAGCTGTTTTTT; clone size: NA; J gene: TRBJ2-2; V gene: TRBV3-1/TRBV3-2; D gene: NA
CDR3 protein: CASSQGDRDKITDTQYF; CDR3 DNA: TGTGCCAGCAGCCAAGGGGACAGGGACAAAATCACAGATACGCAGTATTTT; clone size: NA; J gene: TRBJ2-3; V gene: TRBV14; D gene: TRBD1
CDR3 protein: CASSQRIGQGRAFANEKLFF; CDR3 DNA: TGCGCCAGCAGCCAGAGAATAGGACAGGGGCGAGCATTCGCTAATGAAAAACTGTTTTTT; clone size: NA; J gene: TRBJ1-4; V gene: TRBV4-1; D gene: TRBD1
CDR3 protein: CASSLVVTGMNTEAFF; CDR3 DNA: TGCGCCAGCAGCTTGGTGGTTACAGGCATGAACACTGAAGCTTTCTTT; clone size: NA; J gene: TRBJ1-1; V gene: TRBV5-1; D gene: NA
CDR3 protein: CASSEGQGANYEQYF; CDR3 DNA: TGTGCCAGCAGTGAAGGCCAGGGGGCTAACTACGAGCAGTACTTC; clone size: NA; J gene: TRBJ2-7; V gene: TRBV6-1; D gene: TRBD1
CDR3 protein: CASTTTGGRETQYF; CDR3 DNA: TGTGCCAGCACCACCACGGGGGGGAGGGAGACCCAGTACTTC; clone size: NA; J gene: TRBJ2-5; V gene: TRBV5-5; D gene: TRBD2
CDR3 protein: CASSQLPGQVVPPSTYNEQFF; CDR3 DNA: TGCGCCAGCAGCCAACTTCCGGGACAGGTGGTTCCACCTTCAACCTACAATGAGCAGTTCTTC; clone size: NA; J gene: TRBJ2-1; V gene: TRBV4-1; D gene: TRBD1
CDR3 protein: CASSKVASTYEQYF; CDR3 DNA: TGTGCCAGCAGCAAAGTAGCCAGTACCTACGAGCAGTACTTC; clone size: NA; J gene: TRBJ2-7; V gene: TRBV21-1; D gene: NA
CDR3 protein: CASSGEPPQGPYGYTF; CDR3 DNA: TGTGCCAGTAGTGGAGAACCACCACAGGGGCCCTATGGCTACACCTTC; clone size: NA; J gene: TRBJ1-2; V gene: TRBV19; D gene: TRBD1